The entry below gives a single TCR beta chain sequence along with its context. The repertoire was sequenced with immunoSEQ multiplex PCR; TCRdb's copy has only in-frame clones and lacks some. The table records under 150,000 clones, about 88% of them present only once. The data were taken from a study of blood T cell repertoires in COVID-19. Study-wide context: T cells, B-cell-depleted T cells, or PBMCs supplied cDNA or gDNA.

This CDR3 contains 15 residues. J gave up 4 bases and V 4 bases, and 6 bases lay outside the gene matches. Germline CDR1 MNHEY, CDR2 SVGEGT. Sequenced input: peripheral blood. This clonotype originated in a woman in her 70s who had recovered from COVID-19. The V and J genes are TRBV6-2 or TRBV6-3 and TRBJ1-4, with 7 bases aligning to TRBD1. CDR3 in DNA: TGTGCCAGCAGTTCTCCGGGACAGCTTAATGAAAAACTGTTTTTT. Residues: CASSSPGQLNEKLFF.